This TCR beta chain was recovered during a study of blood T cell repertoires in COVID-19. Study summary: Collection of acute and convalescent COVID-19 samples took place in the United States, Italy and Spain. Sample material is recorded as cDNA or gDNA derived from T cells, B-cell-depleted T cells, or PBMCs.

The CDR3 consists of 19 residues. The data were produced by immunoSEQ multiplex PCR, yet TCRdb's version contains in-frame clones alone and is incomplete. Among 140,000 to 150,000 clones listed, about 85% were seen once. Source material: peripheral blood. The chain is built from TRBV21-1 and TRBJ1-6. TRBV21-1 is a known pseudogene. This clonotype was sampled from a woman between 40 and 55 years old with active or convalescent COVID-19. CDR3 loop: CASSKGRRDSPRDNSPLHF. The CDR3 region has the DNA TGTGCCAGCAGCAAAGGACGGAGGGACTCACCTCGGGATAATTCACCCCTCCACTTT.